These 11 T cell receptor beta chains share one sample of origin, sequenced in a study of cytomegalovirus exposure and HLA in healthy donors. PCR was performed using 60 Vbeta and 13 Jbeta primers. The protocol was immunoSEQ multiplex PCR, while the TCRdb copy is restricted to in-frame clones and leaves out a portion. The sample lists about 210,000 clones, approximately 80% occurring once. Sequencing input: PBMCs. The receptors were gathered from a man aged 40-50 years in good health and CMV-seropositive.

The rearrangement joins TRBV11-1 to TRBJ1-6; 10 bases align to TRBD1. J was trimmed by 9 bases and V by 2 bases; bases with no gene match: 1. Germline values: CDR1 SGHAT, CDR2 FQDESV (reference sequence). CDR3 length: 14 amino acids. CDR3 in amino acids: CASSLRQGASPLHF. The CDR3 bases are TGTGCCAGCAGCTTAAGACAGGGGGCTTCACCCCTCCACTTT.

The rearrangement joins TRBV6-1 to TRBJ1-4; 10 bases are a match to TRBD1. Germline CDR1 is MNHNS and CDR2 is SASEGT. Trimming at V came to 7 bases and at J to 7 bases, leaving 6 bases not matched to a gene. CDR3 length: 14 residues. This CDR3 reads CASITGQGPEKLFF. The CDR3 DNA sequence: TGTGCCAGCATTACGGGACAGGGGCCTGAAAAACTGTTTTTT.

The rearrangement links TRBV6-5 to TRBJ2-5; 9 positions match TRBD1. Germline V gene sequence: CDR1 MNHEY, CDR2 SVGAGI. Trimming removed 2 bases from V and 2 bases from J; junction bases left unmatched: 0. CDR3 length: 14 amino acids. CDR3 region: CASSYGTGQETQYF. Written as DNA, the CDR3 is TGTGCCAGCAGTTACGGGACAGGGCAAGAGACCCAGTACTTC.

The chain couples TRBV6-1 to TRBJ2-5; D is possibly TRBD2 (6 bases). Germline V CDR1 and CDR2: MNHNS, SASEGT. The CDR3 has 15 amino acids. V was cut by 3 bases and J by 9 bases, with 20 bases left in between. The CDR3 DNA reads TGTGCCAGCAGTGACGTGAAGGGAGGCTGGTCGGCCCAGTACTTC. Protein sequence: CASSDVKGGWSAQYF.

The chain links TRBV21-1 to TRBJ2-5; the table's D call TRBD1 went unverified against the DNA. TRBV21-1 is annotated as a pseudogene. The CDR3 consists of 15 residues. CDR3 residues: CASSKANSGRETQYF. Here the CDR3 DNA reads TGTGCCAGCAGCAAAGCGAACTCAGGGCGAGAGACCCAGTACTTC.

V is TRBV5-6 and J is TRBJ2-2; weak D call: TRBD1 (6 bases). Germline CDR1 reads SGHDT; CDR2 reads YYEEEE. This CDR3 comprises 14 residues. V was trimmed by 0 bases and J by 4 bases, leaving 7 bases between them. CDR3: CASSLEQGTGELFF. The CDR3 DNA follows: TGTGCCAGCAGCTTGGAACAGGGCACCGGGGAGCTGTTTTTT.

The chain combines TRBV7-7 with TRBJ1-5; D is undetermined. The V gene lost 5 bases and the J gene lost 0 bases, with 14 bases spanning the gap. Germline V gene lookup returns CDR1 SSHAT and CDR2 FNYEAQ (reference sequence). The CDR3 runs to 16 residues. The CDR3, as DNA: TGTGCCAGCAGCCCACGTCTTCAGGATAGCAATCAGCCCCAGCATTTT. Protein: CASSPRLQDSNQPQHF.

The chain has TRBV15 and TRBJ1-4; the D is unclear. Germline CDR1 is LNHNV and CDR2 is YYDKDF (reference sequence). The ends were cut back, 1 base at V and 3 bases at J, with 6 bases in the middle. The CDR3 contains 14 residues. The CDR3 bases are TGTGCCACCAGCAGAGGAGGCTCTAATGAAAAACTGTTTTTT. It is translated as CATSRGGSNEKLFF.

The chain carries TRBV7-9 and TRBJ2-1; 10 bases map to TRBD1. This CDR3 is built from 15 residues. Germline V gene lookup returns CDR1 SEHNR and CDR2 FQNEAQ (reference sequence). The V gene end was trimmed by 1 base and the J gene end by 7 bases; junction bases not matched to a gene: 4. The CDR3 region is CASSLGQGARNEQFF. The CDR3 DNA reads as TGTGCCAGCAGCTTAGGACAGGGGGCGCGGAATGAGCAGTTCTTC.

V is TRBV28 and J is TRBJ2-7; TRBD1 matches at 9 bases. This CDR3 has 15 amino acids. The germline V gene has CDR1 MDHEN and CDR2 SYDVKM. V shed 5 bases and J 3 bases; nucleotides not matched to a gene: 8. This CDR3 reads CASSKPGTGHYEQYF. As DNA, the CDR3 is TGTGCCAGCAGTAAGCCCGGGACAGGGCACTACGAGCAGTACTTC. Drawing the rest from reference TRBV28 and TRBJ2-7, the complete variable domain is DVKVTQSSRYLVKRTGEKVFLECVQDMDHENMFWYRQDPGLGLRLIYFSYDVKMKEKGDIPEGYSVSREKKERFSLILESASTNQTSMYLCASSKPGTGHYEQYFGPGTRLTVT.

This chain joins TRBV7-9 and TRBJ1-4; D possibly corresponds to TRBD1 (5 bases). Germline values: CDR1 SEHNR, CDR2 FQNEAQ (reference sequence). V was trimmed by 1 base and J by 5 bases, leaving 8 bases between them. The CDR3 loop spans 14 amino acids. The CDR3 DNA reads as TGTGCCAGCAGCTTAGGGCAGGGCAATGAAAAACTGTTTTTT. Protein: CASSLGQGNEKLFF.